A selection of T cell receptor beta chains follows, all from one sample in a study of cytomegalovirus exposure and HLA in healthy donors. TCRdb's copy holds only in-frame clones and misses some; the assay was immunoSEQ multiplex PCR. In all, the sample yields tens of thousands of clones. Sample: PBMCs. These receptors were obtained from a man in his fifties in good health and CMV-seropositive. Each CDR3 is given with its conserved first and last residue. A D gene is named only where the DNA matches it firmly.

j_gene: TRBJ2-2; d_gene: TRBD2; v_gene: TRBV9; CDR3aa: CASSPRTSGSYGGELFF; CDR3nt: TGTGCCAGCAGCCCCCGGACTAGCGGTAGCTACGGCGGGGAGCTGTTTTTT
j_gene: TRBJ2-2; d_gene: -; v_gene: TRBV11-3; CDR3aa: CASSLVEGALTGELFF; CDR3nt: TGTGCCAGCAGCTTAGTGGAGGGGGCGCTCACCGGGGAGCTGTTTTTT
j_gene: TRBJ1-5; d_gene: TRBD1; v_gene: TRBV11-3; CDR3aa: CASSFGTGQPQHF; CDR3nt: TGTGCCAGCAGCTTCGGGACAGGGCAGCCCCAGCATTTT
j_gene: TRBJ2-1; d_gene: -; v_gene: TRBV9; CDR3aa: CASSVGPLALYNEQFF; CDR3nt: TGTGCCAGCAGCGTAGGTCCCTTAGCCCTCTACAATGAGCAGTTCTTC
j_gene: TRBJ2-1; d_gene: -; v_gene: TRBV7-9; CDR3aa: CASSPPGHYSYNEQFF; CDR3nt: TGTGCCAGCAGCCCCCCCGGACACTACTCCTACAATGAGCAGTTCTTC
j_gene: TRBJ2-7; d_gene: TRBD1; v_gene: TRBV18; CDR3aa: CASSPPGQGYEQYF; CDR3nt: TGTGCCAGCTCACCTCCGGGACAGGGCTACGAGCAGTACTTC
j_gene: TRBJ2-1; d_gene: -; v_gene: TRBV18; CDR3aa: CASSPPSRSDNEQFF; CDR3nt: TGTGCCAGCTCACCACCGAGTAGATCCGACAATGAGCAGTTCTTC
j_gene: TRBJ1-2; d_gene: TRBD1; v_gene: TRBV2; CDR3aa: CASRGQGAGGYTF; CDR3nt: TGTGCCAGCAGGGGACAGGGGGCGGGGGGCTACACCTTC
j_gene: TRBJ2-7; d_gene: TRBD1; v_gene: TRBV4-1; CDR3aa: CASSQGGTVGDEQYF; CDR3nt: TGCGCCAGCAGCCAAGGTGGGACAGTAGGGGACGAGCAGTACTTC
j_gene: TRBJ2-5; d_gene: TRBD2; v_gene: TRBV5-1; CDR3aa: CASRGVSLLGRGETQYF; CDR3nt: TGCGCCAGCAGAGGTGTCTCCCTACTAGGGAGGGGAGAGACCCAGTACTTC
j_gene: TRBJ1-1; d_gene: TRBD1; v_gene: TRBV7-9; CDR3aa: CACGTGMNTEAFF; CDR3nt: TGTGCCTGTGGGACAGGGATGAACACTGAAGCTTTCTTT
j_gene: TRBJ2-5; d_gene: TRBD1; v_gene: TRBV7-9; CDR3aa: CASRRQGQGEETQYF; CDR3nt: TGTGCCAGCCGCCGTCAAGGACAGGGCGAAGAGACCCAGTACTTC
j_gene: TRBJ2-2; d_gene: -; v_gene: TRBV4-2; CDR3aa: CASSQGVGIATNTGELFF; CDR3nt: TGTGCCAGCAGCCAAGGGGTAGGAATAGCCACCAACACCGGGGAGCTGTTTTTT
j_gene: TRBJ2-1; d_gene: TRBD2; v_gene: TRBV18; CDR3aa: CASSPRGSGSREFF; CDR3nt: TGTGCCAGCTCACCACGGGGTAGCGGGAGTCGGGAGTTCTTC
j_gene: TRBJ2-7; d_gene: TRBD1; v_gene: TRBV7-9; CDR3aa: CASSLRGQAPHEQYF; CDR3nt: TGTGCCAGCAGCTTAAGGGGGCAGGCCCCCCACGAGCAGTACTTC
j_gene: TRBJ2-3; d_gene: TRBD2; v_gene: TRBV4-3; CDR3aa: CASSQDVSGASTDTQYF; CDR3nt: TGCGCCAGCAGCCAAGATGTTAGCGGGGCTAGCACAGATACGCAGTATTTT
j_gene: TRBJ1-1; d_gene: TRBD1; v_gene: TRBV6-5; CDR3aa: CASSYVRTGGTEAFF; CDR3nt: TGTGCCAGCAGTTATGTCCGGACAGGGGGTACTGAAGCTTTCTTT